This TCR beta chain appears in the sequencing data of a study of PD-L1 blockade in urothelial cancer. Looking at the study overall: From 0 to 3 prior chemotherapy regimens had been given to the patients. Blood analysis occurred 3 weeks (second dose) and 6 weeks after treatment start. Study results and caveats: Below-median blood TCR clonality before treatment forecast better survival. Patients with durable benefit had greater blood expansion of tumor-associated TCR clones 3 weeks into treatment.

After removal of 5 bases from V and 2 bases from J, the junction contained 5 bases not matched to a gene. Germline-derived CDR1 and CDR2 are SGHTA and FQGTGA. The CDR3 contains 15 residues. Details on this clone: The antigen is unknown.

The repertoire was sequenced with immunoSEQ multiplex PCR; TCRdb's copy has only in-frame clones and lacks some. The data hold some 35,000 clones, with approximately 90% observed a single time. V gene TRBV7-3 combines with J gene TRBJ2-3; 9 nucleotides match TRBD2. The TCR comes from a man between 65 and 85 years old with urothelial cancer. Specimen: PBMCs, collected around atezolizumab (anti-PD-L1) treatment. The CDR3 is CASSLTSGLTDTQYF. DNA of the CDR3: TGTGCCAGCAGCCTGACTAGCGGTCTCACAGATACGCAGTATTTT.